Presented here are 30 T cell receptor beta chains from one specimen sequenced in a study of molecular identifiers for immune sequencing clone quantification. TCRdb reprocessed the PCR reads via MiXCR and lists one record per CDR3 protein. In the table there are 10,000 to 12,000 distinct CDR3 sequences, about a fifth of which are singletons. Sequencing used naive CD8+ T cells from blood, with Jurkat cell RNA spiked in. Subset specified: FACS-sorted CD8+CD4-CCR7+CD45RA+ naive T cells. The receptors originated from a human donor in good health. Some libraries in this study had Jurkat cell RNA spiked in.

This clonotype is labeled as medium-sized (0.01 to 0.1%). V and J are TRBV7-2 and TRBJ2-1; D not resolved. With 1 base removed from V and 7 bases from J, the gap between germline ends came to 8 bases. CDR3 length: 13 amino acids. The germline V gene encodes CDR1 SGHTA and CDR2 FQGNSA. The DNA for the CDR3 is TGTGCCAGCAGCTTAGGTTCAGCTAATGAGCAGTTCTTC. Its protein is CASSLGSANEQFF.

This clonotype was counted ten times or more. The CDR3 bases are TGTGCCAGCAGCTTAGGCCGGGACAGACCCTACGAGCAGTACTTC. It encodes CASSLGRDRPYEQYF. The chain carries TRBV13 and TRBJ2-7, with 7 bases aligning to TRBD1. This CDR3 has 15 amino acids. With 0 bases clipped from V and 2 bases from J, the junction kept 4 bases outside the gene matches. The germline V gene encodes CDR1 PRHDT and CDR2 FYEKMQ (reference sequence).

This clonotype is medium-sized within its sample. The J gene is TRBJ2-5, the V gene TRBV6-6, with TRBD1 identical over 8 bases. The CDR3 runs 14 residues. V was clipped by 4 bases and J by 5 bases; unmatched bases: 6. Looked up from germline, CDR1 is MNHNY and CDR2 is SVGAGI (reference sequence). CDR3 in amino acids: CASSSTGARETQYF. The DNA for the CDR3 is TGTGCCAGCAGTTCGACAGGGGCCCGGGAGACCCAGTACTTC.

This clonotype is judged medium-sized. The rearrangement links TRBV12-5 to TRBJ2-7; 9 nucleotides line up with TRBD1. This CDR3 region has 15 residues. Germline V gene data show CDR1 as LGHNT and CDR2 as FRNRAP. The V gene end was trimmed by 6 bases and the J gene end by 2 bases; junction bases not matched to a gene: 8. CDR3 sequence: CASGPLGTGPYEQYF. The CDR3 DNA is TGTGCTAGTGGCCCGCTCGGGACAGGGCCCTACGAGCAGTACTTC.

On this clonotype itself: A much larger clonotype is one base distant, so this may be a read error. This chain joins TRBV6-5 and TRBJ1-3, with TRBD1 matching 12 bases. CDR1 and CDR2 from the germline V gene are MNHEY and SVGAGI. The CDR3 sequence is 16 residues long. DNA of the CDR3: TGTGCCAGCGGTTACTGGGACAGGGGGCTCGGAAACACCATATATTTT. This codes for CASGYWDRGLGNTIYF.

This clonotype was found many times. The chain employs TRBV19 and TRBJ2-7; 8 bases are shared with TRBD1. J lost 2 bases, V lost 4 bases, and 7 bases had no gene match. The CDR3 runs to 15 residues. The V gene's germline CDR1 is LNHDA and CDR2 SQIVND (reference sequence). The CDR3: CASSTWTGRPYEQYF. CDR3 nucleotide sequence: TGTGCCAGTAGTACATGGACAGGGAGGCCCTACGAGCAGTACTTC.

This clonotype is categorized as medium-sized. J is TRBJ2-7 and V is TRBV27; TRBD1 aligns across 8 bases. There are 12 residues in the CDR3. The V and J ends lost 6 bases and 3 bases, in that order; junction bases with no gene match: 1. The germline V gene encodes CDR1 MNHEY and CDR2 SMNVEV (reference sequence). This chain's CDR3 is CASRDRGYEQYF. CDR3 in DNA: TGTGCCAGCAGAGACAGGGGCTACGAGCAGTACTTC.

Within the sample, this clonotype is medium-sized. The gene calls are TRBV19 and TRBJ2-3, with TRBD1 matching over 9 bases. The CDR3 runs 16 residues. Germline-derived CDR1 and CDR2 are LNHDA and SQIVND (reference sequence). The J segment lost 0 bases and the V segment lost 3 bases, leaving 4 bases of the junction unmatched. The CDR3 nucleotides are TGTGCCAGTAGTATCGGACAGGGGCCTAGCACAGATACGCAGTATTTT. Protein: CASSIGQGPSTDTQYF.

This clonotype counts as medium-sized. This chain joins TRBV7-9 and TRBJ1-1; D is unresolved. This CDR3 is 11 amino acids long. Trimming stripped 7 bases from V and 6 bases from J, with 9 bases between. Germline V gives CDR1 SEHNR, CDR2 FQNEAQ (reference sequence). The CDR3 reads CASNLGAEAFF. Written as DNA, the CDR3 is TGTGCCAGCAATCTTGGGGCTGAAGCTTTCTTT. Using reference TRBV7-9 and TRBJ1-1 for the parts outside the CDR3, the full variable domain is DTGVSQNPRHKITKRGQNVTFRCDPISEHNRLYWYRQTLGQGPEFLTYFQNEAQLEKSRLLSDRFSAERPKGSFSTLEIQRTEQGDSAMYLCASNLGAEAFFGQGTRLTVV.

This clonotype was recorded many times. V usage is TRBV13 and J usage is TRBJ2-5; D is ambiguous. The CDR3 has 13 residues. Germline CDR1 reads PRHDT; CDR2 reads FYEKMQ (reference sequence). Trimming left V 1 base short and J 0 bases short, with 3 bases between. CDR3 nucleotides: TGTGCCAGCAGCTTAGAGGACCAAGAGACCCAGTACTTC. It codes for CASSLEDQETQYF.

By frequency in the sample, this clonotype is medium-sized. The chain employs TRBV19 and TRBJ1-5, with no clear D. Per the germline V gene, CDR1 is LNHDA and CDR2 is SQIVND (reference sequence). The CDR3 totals 12 residues. V was shortened by 4 bases and J by 7 bases, with 8 bases between the two germline ends. DNA for the CDR3: TGTGCCAGTAGTAACGCTGGACAGCCCCAGCATTTT. Amino acid sequence: CASSNAGQPQHF.

This clonotype was seen at least ten times. This chain uses TRBV6-2 or TRBV6-3 with TRBJ2-7; D is perhaps TRBD1 (5 bases). This CDR3 is built from 14 residues. Germline-derived CDR1 and CDR2 are MNHEY and SVGEGT. V lost 6 bases and J lost 2, with 14 bases in between. DNA for the CDR3: TGTGCCAGCAGAAGGGGTGGGAATGCCTACGAGCAGTACTTC. Protein sequence: CASRRGGNAYEQYF.

By sample fraction, this clonotype is medium-sized (0.01 to 0.1%). This sequence joins TRBV6-5 and TRBJ2-5; TRBD2 matches at 10 bases. V lost 5 bases and J lost 1; bases outside the gene matches: 16. Germline CDR1 MNHEY, CDR2 SVGAGI. The CDR3 consists of 19 residues. CDR3: CASSPHPPTSGATQETQYF. The CDR3 nucleotides are TGTGCCAGCAGTCCACATCCCCCAACTAGCGGGGCGACCCAAGAGACCCAGTACTTC.

The table lists this clonotype with a few counts. The genes are TRBV6-2 or TRBV6-3 and TRBJ2-7, with 10 nucleotides matching TRBD2. In germline, CDR1 is MNHEY, CDR2 SVGEGT. The CDR3 length is 14 residues. V trimming: 5 bases; J trimming: 5 bases; junction bases outside the gene matches: 6. The CDR3 sequence: CASSHPGTSDEQYF. The CDR3 DNA reads TGTGCCAGCAGTCATCCCGGGACTAGCGACGAGCAGTACTTC.

Only a few counts were recorded for this clonotype. A much larger clone sits a single nucleotide away, making a read error possible. The chain combines TRBV11-2 with TRBJ2-5; D tentatively fits TRBD1 or TRBD2 (5 bases each). Germline assignment: CDR1 SGHAT and CDR2 FQNNGV. Deletions cut 5 bases from V and 2 bases from J, with 18 bases between. The CDR3 length is 16 residues. CDR3 in DNA: TGTGCCAGCAGCCCACGCCGGGACGTGACACAAGAGACCCAGTACTTC. As protein: CASSPRRDVTQETQYF.

This clonotype is deemed medium-sized. The gene calls are TRBV12-3 or TRBV12-4 and TRBJ2-5; weak D call: TRBD1 (5 bases). V lost 6 bases and J lost 5, with 19 bases in between. The CDR3 is 15 residues long. CDR3 in amino acids: CASRPPGQGSETQYF. CDR3 in DNA: TGTGCCAGCAGACCCCCGGGTCAGGGTTCGGAGACCCAGTACTTC.

Sample share makes this clonotype medium-sized (0.01 to 0.1%). The chain carries TRBV20-1 and TRBJ2-7, with no clear D. This CDR3 is built from 13 residues. The V end was cut by 2 bases, the J end by 2 bases, with 10 bases between. CDR1 and CDR2 (germline): DFQATT, SNEGSKA (reference sequence). Written as DNA, the CDR3 is TGCAGTGCTAGACGGGCAGGAGCCTACGAGCAGTACTTC. Translating gives CSARRAGAYEQYF.

In regard to this clonotype: This could be a read error, since a much larger clone is one nucleotide away. Given the absence of the conserved phenylalanine or tryptophan at the CDR3 end, a read error is likely. The chain links TRBV6-5 to TRBJ2-6, with no clear D. Germline V lookup: CDR1 MNHEY, CDR2 SVGAGI. V lost 0 bases to trimming and J lost 2 bases, with 8 bases between them. The CDR3 sequence is 16 residues long. CDR3 sequence (DNA): TGTGCCAGCAGTTACTCTTCGACCGCTGGGGCCAACGTCCTGACTCTC. Translating gives CASSYSSTAGANVLTL.

This clonotype was seen a handful of times. The chain combines TRBV21-1 with TRBJ2-7. TRBV21-1 is noted as a pseudogene. This CDR3 comprises 12 residues. The CDR3 sequence: CASSKVWYEQYF. Here the CDR3 DNA reads TGTGCCAGCAGCAAAGTCTGGTACGAGCAGTACTTC.

This chain connects TRBV7-9 to TRBJ2-7, with 11 nucleotides matching TRBD2. The V gene end was trimmed by 6 bases and the J gene end by 3 bases; junction bases not matched to a gene: 7. There are 15 residues in the CDR3. The V gene's germline CDR1 is SEHNR and CDR2 FQNEAQ (reference sequence). The CDR3 sequence is CASSSGTSGNYEQYF. CDR3 DNA: TGTGCCAGCAGTTCCGGGACTAGCGGTAACTACGAGCAGTACTTC.

This clonotype was observed many times. DNA of the CDR3: TGTGCCAGCAGTACACAGGGGTCTTTTCCCTACGAGCAGTACTTC. Translation: CASSTQGSFPYEQYF. This chain links TRBV13 with TRBJ2-7, with 7 bases fitting TRBD1. The CDR3 is 15 amino acids. The J segment lost 2 bases and the V segment lost 6 bases, leaving 10 bases of the junction unmatched. Germline V gives CDR1 PRHDT, CDR2 FYEKMQ (reference sequence).

This clonotype was picked up a small number of times. This chain connects TRBV7-6 to TRBJ2-1; D is ambiguous. The germline V gene encodes CDR1 SGHVS and CDR2 FNYEAQ. Trimming cost V 2 bases and J 7 bases, with 15 bases left between them. CDR3 length equals 15 residues. The CDR3: CASSLSAIPENEQFF. The CDR3, as DNA: TGTGCCAGCAGCTTATCGGCAATCCCCGAGAATGAGCAGTTCTTC.

In this sample, this clonotype is medium-sized (0.01 to 0.1%). The CDR3 loop reads CASSISTSGALTDTQYF. The DNA for the CDR3 is TGTGCCAGCAGTATTTCGACTAGCGGGGCTCTCACAGATACGCAGTATTTT. V and J are TRBV27 and TRBJ2-3; TRBD2 matches 11 bases. The CDR3 extends over 17 amino acids. From germline, CDR1 is MNHEY and CDR2 SMNVEV (reference sequence). With V trimmed by 5 bases and J by 2 bases, 9 bases remained unmatched.

In its sample, this clonotype is medium-sized (0.01 to 0.1%). The chain employs TRBV28 and TRBJ2-5; 7 bases line up with TRBD2. The CDR3 covers 15 residues. Trimming at V came to 2 bases and at J to 7 bases, leaving 10 bases not matched to a gene. Germline V gene sequence: CDR1 MDHEN, CDR2 SYDVKM. The CDR3 loop reads CASSLERGGGGTQYF. CDR3 DNA: TGTGCCAGCAGTTTAGAGCGTGGTGGCGGGGGGACCCAGTACTTC.

As regards this clonotype: One junction end does not reproduce the germline sequence, and a read error may be involved. J is TRBJ2-2 and V is TRBV6-2 or TRBV6-3; 7 bases map to TRBD2. Per germline, CDR1 MNHEY and CDR2 SVGEGT. The length of the CDR3 is 14 residues. The CDR3 spells CASGAGSNTGELVF. As DNA, the CDR3 is TGTGCCAGTGGAGCGGGGTCGAACACCGGGGAGCTGGTTTTT.

Notes on this clonotype: A clone one base away is much larger, so this may be a read error. CDR3 bases: TGTGCCAGCTCACCACCGGGCAGGCCCTACGAGCAGTACTTC. Its translation is CASSPPGRPYEQYF. This chain connects TRBV18 to TRBJ2-7; D gene unclear. The CDR3 has 14 residues. V lost 0 bases and J lost 2, with 8 bases in between. The germline gives CDR1 KGHSH, CDR2 LQKENI. Full variable domain (missing parts from reference TRBV18 and TRBJ2-7): NAGVMQNPRHLVRRRGQEARLRCSPMKGHSHVYWYRQLPEEGLKFMVYLQKENIIDESGMPKERFSAEFPKEGPSILRIQQVVRGDSAAYFCASSPPGRPYEQYFGPGTRLTVT.

There are many counts of this clonotype. The genes are TRBV20-1 and TRBJ2-1; D is ambiguous. This CDR3 comprises 13 residues. With 1 base removed from V and 7 bases from J, the gap between germline ends came to 11 bases. Germline-derived CDR1 and CDR2 are DFQATT and SNEGSKA (reference sequence). This chain's CDR3 is CSARVLYQNEQFF. Here the CDR3 DNA reads TGCAGTGCTAGAGTCCTGTACCAAAATGAGCAGTTCTTC.

This clonotype is labeled medium-sized. The chain has TRBV15 and TRBJ2-4; the D is unclear. Per the germline V gene, CDR1 is LNHNV and CDR2 is YYDKDF (reference sequence). The CDR3 has 15 amino acids. The ends were cut back, 0 bases at V and 2 bases at J, with 8 bases in the middle. The CDR3 is CATSRDAATKNIQYF. Here the CDR3 DNA reads TGTGCCACCAGCAGAGATGCAGCCACCAAAAACATTCAGTACTTC.

This clonotype has at least ten counts. The rearrangement joins TRBV6-2 or TRBV6-3 to TRBJ2-1, with TRBD2 identical over 10 bases. The CDR3 extends over 20 amino acids. The V and J ends lost 2 bases and 8 bases, in that order; junction bases with no gene match: 21. The V gene's germline CDR1 is MNHEY and CDR2 SVGEGT. CDR3 amino acids: CASSYDPSGSFLGEKDEQFF. In DNA form, the CDR3 reads TGTGCCAGCAGTTACGATCCTAGCGGGAGTTTCCTTGGGGAGAAGGATGAGCAGTTCTTC.

On this clonotype itself: One end of the junction is discordant with germline, which a read error may explain. This chain connects TRBV19 to TRBJ2-7, with TRBD2 matching over 7 bases. The germline gives CDR1 LNHDA, CDR2 SQIVND (reference sequence). The CDR3 contains 15 residues. CDR3 sequence (DNA): TGTGCCAGTAGTATACGGGACGGCGGGAGCTACGAGCAGCACTTC. This encodes CASSIRDGGSYEQHF. The whole variable domain, remainder taken from reference TRBV19 and TRBJ2-7, is DGGITQSPKYLFRKEGQNVTLSCEQNLNHDAMYWYRQDPGQGLRLIYYSQIVNDFQKGDIAEGYSVSREKKESFPLTVTSAQKNPTAFYLCASSIRDGGSYEQHFGPGTRLTVT.